The rows below give T cell receptor beta chains drawn from one sample of a study of cytomegalovirus exposure and HLA in healthy donors. Libraries were prepared by immunoSEQ multiplex PCR; TCRdb keeps only in-frame clonotypes and omits some of them. The table includes 100,000 to 150,000 clones, 80% to 90% detected once. Sequenced: PBMCs. Receptors originate from a woman between 40 and 50 years old in good health and CMV-seropositive. Each CDR3 is given with its conserved first and last residue. A D gene is named only where the DNA matches it firmly. For some rows the clone size is stated as once, few or many, or as a class when expanded; others skip it.

V gene	J gene	D gene	clone size	CDR3 protein	CDR3 DNA
TRBV10-1	TRBJ2-2	-	-	CASSATERGELFF	TGCGCCAGCAGTGCCACCGAGCGCGGGGAGCTGTTTTTT
TRBV25-1	TRBJ1-1	-	once	CASSFTTAGQSNTEAFF	TGTGCCAGCAGCTTCACGACGGCCGGACAGTCTAACACTGAAGCTTTCTTT
TRBV7-8	TRBJ1-1	TRBD1	-	CASSFKLQGGPNTEAFF	TGTGCCAGCAGCTTTAAATTACAGGGGGGACCGAACACTGAAGCTTTCTTT
TRBV11-2	TRBJ2-3	TRBD2	-	CASSLGTSGRGTDTQYF	TGTGCCAGCAGCTTGGGGACTAGCGGGAGAGGCACAGATACGCAGTATTTT
TRBV28	TRBJ2-3	TRBD1	-	CASSPGTGTDTQYF	TGTGCCAGCAGTCCGGGGACAGGGACAGATACGCAGTATTTT
TRBV4-1	TRBJ2-2	TRBD2	-	CASSQRPSGAPNTGELFF	TGCGCCAGCAGCCAACGCCCTAGCGGGGCCCCAAATACCGGGGAGCTGTTTTTT
TRBV5-1	TRBJ2-2	-	-	CASSWVATAVTGELFF	TGCGCCAGCAGCTGGGTGGCGACAGCTGTCACCGGGGAGCTGTTTTTT
TRBV28	TRBJ1-5	TRBD1	-	CASSSPDRGGNQPQHF	TGTGCCAGCAGTTCCCCGGACAGGGGGGGCAATCAGCCCCAGCATTTT
TRBV9	TRBJ2-1	-	-	CASSVAARDNEQFF	TGTGCCAGCAGCGTAGCTGCCAGGGACAATGAGCAGTTCTTC
TRBV19	TRBJ2-2	TRBD1	-	CASSPRDRGFAGELFF	TGTGCCAGTAGTCCGCGGGACAGGGGGTTTGCCGGGGAGCTGTTTTTT